The rows below give T cell receptor beta chains drawn from one sample of a study of regulatory T cells in long-lasting Graves disease. TCRdb recomputed calls from the multiplex PCR reads with MiXCR, one row per CDR3 protein. The top ten clones hold 30% of a sample with hundreds of thousands of distinct CDR3 sequences, 15% to 20% of them seen once. The sample was also linked to a second study, of T cells in Graves' hyperthyroidism and ophthalmopathy.

Sequenced material: peripheral blood mononuclear cells (PBMCs), taken at new diagnosis, from a patient treated with antithyroid drugs. The receptors derive from a man aged 40-49 years with Graves disease. Both conserved end residues are part of each CDR3. Each record gives: J gene, V gene, clone size, D gene, CDR3 DNA, CDR3 protein. The D gene is left open where the match is weak. Size is omitted from some rows. Given values are once, few, many or a class for expanded clones.

TRBJ2-7 | TRBV3-1 | many | TRBD1 | TGTGCCAGCAGCCGCGCCGGGACAGTTACCTACGAGCAGTACTTC | CASSRAGTVTYEQYF
TRBJ2-2 | TRBV7-2 | many | . | TGTGCCAGCAGCTTAGAGGTCCAACGCCTCTACACCGGGGAGCTGTTTTTT | CASSLEVQRLYTGELFF
TRBJ1-5 | TRBV29-1 | few | . | TGCAGCGTTGCGTGGGGGAGCAATCAGCCCCAGCATTTT | CSVAWGSNQPQHF
TRBJ1-4 | TRBV28 | few | TRBD1 | TGTGCCAGCAGTCGCACAGGGGTTCTGCGTGAAAAACTGTTTTTT | CASSRTGVLREKLFF
TRBJ2-7 | TRBV2 | many | TRBD1 | TGTGCCAGCAGTGACAGGGGGCGCTACGAGCAGTACTTC | CASSDRGRYEQYF
TRBJ2-7 | TRBV7-9 | many | TRBD1 | TGTGCCAGCAGCTTAGAGGGACAGGGAAACGACGAGCAGTACTTC | CASSLEGQGNDEQYF
TRBJ2-5 | TRBV6-1 | few | TRBD1 | TGTGCCAGCAGTGAAGCGGAACAGGGGATTGGAGAGACCCAGTACTTC | CASSEAEQGIGETQYF
TRBJ1-1 | TRBV2 | many | . | TGTGCCAGCAGTGAAATGGAGGCAGTCACTGAAGCTTTCTTT | CASSEMEAVTEAFF
TRBJ2-2 | TRBV7-3 | few | . | TGTGCCAGCAGCTTTAACAGTAACACCGGGGAGCTGTTTTTT | CASSFNSNTGELFF
TRBJ2-3 | TRBV29-1 | many | TRBD2 | TGCAGCGTTGGAGGAGCGGGGGGCGATACGCAGTATTTT | CSVGGAGGDTQYF
TRBJ1-1 | TRBV28 | . | . | TGTGCCAGCAGTTTTGGCGGGGAGAGGAACACTGAAGCTTTCTTT | CASSFGGERNTEAFF
TRBJ2-7 | TRBV11-3 | many | TRBD1 | TGTGCCAGCAGCCGGATCACAGGGGGGAACGAGCAGTACTTC | CASSRITGGNEQYF
TRBJ2-1 | TRBV15 | once | . | TGTGCCACCAGCAGAGGAGCGGGTAAAAATGAGCAGTTCTTC | CATSRGAGKNEQFF
TRBJ2-7 | TRBV6-1 | many | . | TGTGCCAGCGGGGGACAAGGTCCCTACGAGCAGTACTTC | CASGGQGPYEQYF
TRBJ2-5 | TRBV20-1 | many | TRBD2 | TGCAGTGCTAGAGTTCGGGTAGCGGGGGGCCCGCTTCTCGAGACCCAGTACTTC | CSARVRVAGGPLLETQYF
TRBJ2-5 | TRBV12-3/TRBV12-4 | few | TRBD2 | TGTGCCAGCAGTGGCGCGGGGGTCGGGGAGACCCAGTACTTC | CASSGAGVGETQYF
TRBJ1-1 | TRBV30 | . | . | TGTGCCTGGACCTACGGACAGAATAGCCCTGAAGCTTTCTTT | CAWTYGQNSPEAFF
TRBJ2-7 | TRBV3-1 | . | TRBD1 | TGTGCCAGCAGCCAAGAGACCGGACAGGGTATCAACGAGCAGTACTTC | CASSQETGQGINEQYF
TRBJ2-7 | TRBV18 | . | . | TGTGCCAGCTCACCACCGGACGGTCGCACCTACGAGCAGTACTTC | CASSPPDGRTYEQYF
TRBJ1-2 | TRBV19 | . | . | TGTGCCAGTAGCAACTTGGGAAGGGAGGACTACACCTTC | CASSNLGREDYTF
TRBJ1-2 | TRBV12-3/TRBV12-4 | . | . | TGTGCCAGCAGGGCGGGGTTCCTCTATGGCTACACCTTC | CASRAGFLYGYTF
TRBJ1-5 | TRBV7-2 | many | . | TGTGCCAGCAGCTTAGTTTGGGGGGCTGTCAATCAGCCCCAGCATTTT | CASSLVWGAVNQPQHF
TRBJ2-1 | TRBV12-3/TRBV12-4 | many | TRBD2 | TGTGCCAGCAGTTTTAGCAATCGGGGAGGGGAGCAGTTCTTC | CASSFSNRGGEQFF
TRBJ2-1 | TRBV7-3 | few | . | TGTGCCAGCAGCCCAGAGGCGGGGTGGAATGAGCAGTTCTTC | CASSPEAGWNEQFF
TRBJ1-1 | TRBV3-1 | many | . | TGTGCCAGCAACCAAGGGCTTTTTGGCGCCACTGAAGCTTTCTTT | CASNQGLFGATEAFF
TRBJ2-1 | TRBV2 | . | . | TGTGCCAGCAGTGAAAGTTTGGACAATGAGCAGTTCTTC | CASSESLDNEQFF
TRBJ2-5 | TRBV6-5 | . | TRBD2 | TGTGCCGGCAGTTACTCGAGTAGCGGGGGGGCCCGAGAGACCCAGTACTTC | CAGSYSSSGGARETQYF
TRBJ2-7 | TRBV7-9 | many | . | TGTGCCAGCAGCTCCCAAACCTACGAGCAGTACTTC | CASSSQTYEQYF
TRBJ1-6 | TRBV10-3 | . | TRBD1 | TGTGCCACGACAGGGGAGCTGTCCTATAATTCACCCCTCCACTTT | CATTGELSYNSPLHF
TRBJ2-7 | TRBV18 | . | TRBD2 | TGTGCCAGCTCACCAAATAGACTAGCGGTCTCCGAGCAGTACTTC | CASSPNRLAVSEQYF
TRBJ2-7 | TRBV6-2/TRBV6-3 | many | TRBD1 | TGTGCCAGCAGTTACAGTGGGACAGGGAACTACGAGCAGTACTTC | CASSYSGTGNYEQYF
TRBJ2-3 | TRBV4-2 | many | TRBD2 | TGTGCCAGCAGCCAAGACCCTAGCGGGGGGGATCGAGGCACAGATACGCAGTATTTT | CASSQDPSGGDRGTDTQYF
TRBJ2-1 | TRBV20-1 | many | TRBD2 | TGCAGTGCCCGGACTAGCGGTTACAATGAGCAGTTCTTC | CSARTSGYNEQFF
TRBJ1-5 | TRBV7-2 | . | . | TGTGCCAGCAGCTACTATGATCAGCCCCAGCATTTT | CASSYYDQPQHF
TRBJ2-3 | TRBV24-1 | many | . | TGTGCCACCAGTGATTTAACCACAGATACGCAGTATTTT | CATSDLTTDTQYF
TRBJ2-3 | TRBV18 | many | . | TGTGCCAGCTCACCCGGAACTAGTTTCAACACAGATACGCAGTATTTT | CASSPGTSFNTDTQYF
TRBJ1-5 | TRBV7-8 | many | . | TGTGCCAGCAGCTTACCAGGGGATCAGCCCCAGCATTTT | CASSLPGDQPQHF
TRBJ1-3 | TRBV9 | many | . | TGTGCCAGCAGCGTCGAAGCCTTCTCTGGAAACACCATATATTTT | CASSVEAFSGNTIYF
TRBJ2-3 | TRBV6-1 | many | TRBD2 | TGTGCCACCAGAAGAGCGGGGGCGGCAGATACGCAGTATTTT | CATRRAGAADTQYF
TRBJ2-3 | TRBV4-2 | . | TRBD2 | TGTGCCAGCAGCCAAGAAGTTTTGAGCGGGGGGGGCACAGATACGCAGTATTTT | CASSQEVLSGGGTDTQYF
TRBJ2-7 | TRBV12-3/TRBV12-4 | many | . | TGTGCCAGCAGTTTCGCCGACAGCTCCTACGAGCAGTACTTC | CASSFADSSYEQYF
TRBJ2-1 | TRBV15 | many | . | TGTGCCACCAGCAGAGATTTGGGTCTGCCAGGTCTAAATGAGCAGTTCTTC | CATSRDLGLPGLNEQFF
TRBJ2-2 | TRBV15 | few | . | TGTGCCACCAGCATGTTAGGGAGGTCCACCGGGGAGCTGTTTTTT | CATSMLGRSTGELFF
TRBJ2-5 | TRBV11-2 | many | . | TGTGCCAGCAGCTTAACCCAATTACAGGATTCGGAGACCCAGTACTTC | CASSLTQLQDSETQYF
TRBJ2-7 | TRBV7-2 | . | . | TGTGCCAGCAGCTTTCACATTACCTACGAGCAGTACTTC | CASSFHITYEQYF
TRBJ2-1 | TRBV24-1 | many | . | TGTGCCACCAGTGACAGCGTTGATGAGCAGTTCTTC | CATSDSVDEQFF
TRBJ2-4 | TRBV4-3 | . | . | TGCGCCAGCAGTTTAAGGGAGACAGCCAAAAACATTCAGTACTTC | CASSLRETAKNIQYF
TRBJ2-1 | TRBV18 | . | TRBD2 | TGTGCCAGCTCAAAGGGCCTAGCGGGAGAGAGGGGTGAGCAGTTCTTC | CASSKGLAGERGEQFF
TRBJ2-1 | TRBV12-3/TRBV12-4 | . | . | TGTGCCCAGGGTCGCAATGAGCAGTTCTTC | CAQGRNEQFF
TRBJ2-1 | TRBV2 | . | TRBD2 | TGTGCCAGCAGTGGAGGGACTACTCTCTTACTATTCTCCTACAATGAGCAGTTCTTC | CASSGGTTLLLFSYNEQFF
TRBJ2-2 | TRBV3-1 | few | TRBD1 | TGTGCCAGCAGCCCCCGTCCGGGACAGGGGGCGATCGGGGAGCTGTTTTTT | CASSPRPGQGAIGELFF
TRBJ2-3 | TRBV5-1 | many | . | TGCGCCAGCAGCTTGGCTGCTAGCCCGGGTACGCAGTATTTT | CASSLAASPGTQYF
TRBJ1-1 | TRBV7-8 | many | . | TGTGCCAGCAGCTCCGCCCCCGCTCCGCTCACTGAAGCTTTCTTT | CASSSAPAPLTEAFF
TRBJ2-2 | TRBV11-3 | . | . | TGTGCCAGCAGCATCTGGGGGGCCAACACCGGGGAGCTGTTTTTT | CASSIWGANTGELFF
TRBJ1-1 | TRBV5-1 | many | TRBD1 | TGCGCCAGCAGCTTGGTCCGGACAGGGGGCGCTGGCACTGAAGCTTTCTTT | CASSLVRTGGAGTEAFF
TRBJ2-2 | TRBV9 | many | . | TGTGCCAGCAGCACTGTTACCGGGGAGCTGTTTTTT | CASSTVTGELFF
TRBJ1-1 | TRBV29-1 | many | . | TGCAGCGTTGAGAGTCAGATGAACACTGAAGCTTTCTTT | CSVESQMNTEAFF
TRBJ2-6 | TRBV3-1 | . | TRBD2 | TGTGCCAGCAGGAATAGACTAGCGGGGGGGCCTGGGGCCAACGTCCTGACTTTC | CASRNRLAGGPGANVLTF
TRBJ2-3 | TRBV29-1 | . | . | TGCAGCGTGCCTCTAACTAGGGATACGCAGTATTTT | CSVPLTRDTQYF